The 22 T cell receptor beta chains presented below share a single source sample, sequenced in a study of control samples from healthy donors and cancer patients. Sequenced by immunoSEQ multiplex PCR; TCRdb stores in-frame clones only, minus some. The data contain about 110,000 clones, 88% of them seen just once; the ten biggest clones take up about 3.9%. The sample comprised PBMCs. The receptors derive from a woman in her sixties or seventies with lung cancer.

The chain links TRBV7-2 to TRBJ2-5, with 11 positions matching TRBD1. Unmatched junction bases numbered 8, after V lost 5 bases and J lost 0 bases. Germline CDR1 is SGHTA and CDR2 is FQGNSA. The CDR3 consists of 17 residues. DNA for the CDR3: TGTGCCAGCAGCCGGAACCGGGACAGGGGGAACCAAGAGACCCAGTACTTC. This codes for CASSRNRDRGNQETQYF.

The chain recombines TRBV14 with TRBJ2-5; 15 nucleotides agree with TRBD2. Germline V CDR1 and CDR2: SGHDN, FVKESK. This CDR3 has 19 residues. The V and J ends lost 0 bases and 4 bases, in that order; junction bases with no gene match: 9. DNA of the CDR3: TGTGCCAGCAGCCAAGATGGACTAGCGGGGGGGCCAGAGCGAGAGACCCAGTACTTC. This sequence encodes CASSQDGLAGGPERETQYF.

The chain recombines TRBV18 with TRBJ2-1; no definite D call. The CDR3 has 11 amino acids. CDR1 is KGHSH and CDR2 is LQKENI in the germline V gene. The V end lost 3 bases, the J end lost 7 bases, and 4 bases lay between the germline ends. CDR3 DNA: TGTGCCAGCTCACCGAGAAATGAGCAGTTCTTC. It codes for CASSPRNEQFF. Drawing the rest from reference TRBV18 and TRBJ2-1, the complete variable domain is NAGVMQNPRHLVRRRGQEARLRCSPMKGHSHVYWYRQLPEEGLKFMVYLQKENIIDESGMPKERFSAEFPKEGPSILRIQQVVRGDSAAYFCASSPRNEQFFGPGTRLTVL.

Written as DNA, the CDR3 is TGTGCCAGCACCCCAGACAGGGGAAGTCAGCCCCAGCATTTT. Translating it yields CASTPDRGSQPQHF. The V gene is TRBV6-6, the J gene TRBJ1-5; 8 nucleotides match TRBD1. The germline V gene encodes CDR1 MNHNY and CDR2 SVGAGI (reference sequence). There are 14 residues in the CDR3. Losses at the gene ends were 7 bases for V and 6 bases for J; bases not matched to a gene: 8.

V is TRBV4-1 and J is TRBJ1-5; 8 positions agree with TRBD1. Germline V CDR1 and CDR2: MGHRA, YSYEKL. The CDR3 consists of 16 residues. The ends lost 0 bases at V and 5 bases at J; junction bases unmatched: 6. The CDR3 bases are TGCGCCAGCAGCCAAGAAGGGGGACAGGACTATCAGCCCCAGCATTTT. Translation: CASSQEGGQDYQPQHF.

This clone was detected only once. The rearrangement links TRBV29-1 to TRBJ1-1; 10 bases are a match to TRBD1. The CDR3 runs to 13 residues. Germline values: CDR1 SQVTM, CDR2 ANQGSEA. V dropped 6 bases and J dropped 4; count of bases not matched to a gene: 5. The CDR3 DNA reads as TGCAGCGTCCATCGGGACAGGGGCACTGAAGCTTTCTTT. It codes for CSVHRDRGTEAFF. Together with reference TRBV29-1 and TRBJ1-1, the CDR3 gives the full variable domain: SAVISQKPSRDICQRGTSLTIQCQVDSQVTMMFWYRQQPGQSLTLIATANQGSEATYESGFVIDKFPISRPNLTFSTLTVSNMSPEDSSIYLCSVHRDRGTEAFFGQGTRLTVV.

This clone was seen just once. The chain joins TRBV7-9 to TRBJ1-2, with D hard to call. The CDR3 is 14 residues long. The V gene lost 4 bases and the J gene lost 6 bases, with 15 bases spanning the gap. Germline CDR1 and CDR2: SEHNR and FQNEAQ (reference sequence). In nucleotides, the CDR3 is TGTGCCAGCAGCTCCAGAGGGCTAGTTCATGGCTACACCTTC. It encodes CASSSRGLVHGYTF.

The chain couples TRBV5-1 to TRBJ1-2, with D tentatively TRBD1 (6 bases). Germline CDR1 reads SGHRS; CDR2 reads YFSETQ. V was cut by 4 bases and J by 0 bases, with 16 bases left in between. This CDR3 comprises 16 residues. CDR3 sequence (DNA): TGCGCCAGCAGCCCAAATACAGGGAATGCTAACTATGGCTACACCTTC. Translated: CASSPNTGNANYGYTF.

The chain has TRBV7-8 and TRBJ2-7; 7 bases align to TRBD2. CDR1 is SGHVS and CDR2 is FQNEAQ in the germline V gene. This CDR3 spans 15 amino acids. After removal of 3 bases from V and 3 bases from J, the junction contained 8 bases not matched to a gene. CDR3 sequence reads: CASSFSPGLSYEQYF. In DNA form, the CDR3 reads TGTGCCAGCAGCTTTTCACCGGGACTAAGCTACGAGCAGTACTTC.

This sequence joins TRBV3-1 (or the pseudogene TRBV3-2) and TRBJ1-2; D ambiguous. Germline loops: CDR1 LGHDT, CDR2 YNNKEL (reference sequence). This CDR3 comprises 14 residues. The V and J ends lost 5 bases and 5 bases respectively, with 15 bases between them. CDR3 coding DNA: TGTGCCAGCAGCGCCTCAGTGGGCGAGTATGGCTACACCTTC. This encodes CASSASVGEYGYTF.

The J gene is TRBJ2-3, the V gene TRBV6-1, with 7 bases identical to TRBD2. The ends lost 1 base at V and 5 bases at J; junction bases unmatched: 6. Germline assignment: CDR1 MNHNS and CDR2 SASEGT. The CDR3 length is 15 residues. This CDR3 is CASSEVGGRGDTQYF. CDR3 nucleotide sequence: TGTGCCAGCAGTGAAGTGGGCGGGAGAGGAGATACGCAGTATTTT.

V gene TRBV20-1 combines with J gene TRBJ2-6, with no clear D. The CDR3 sequence is 12 residues long. Deletions cut 3 bases from V and 4 bases from J, with 4 bases between. Germline V lookup: CDR1 DFQATT, CDR2 SNEGSKA (reference sequence). The CDR3 protein is CSASLGANVLTF. CDR3 nucleotide sequence: TGCAGTGCTAGTTTGGGGGCCAACGTCCTGACTTTC.

As DNA, the CDR3 is TGTGCCAGCAGCCATGGTGGGGGGCGGGAGGGCCGTGTCGGCATTCAGTACTTC. Its translation is CASSHGGGREGRVGIQYF. The V gene is TRBV3-1 (or the pseudogene TRBV3-2), the J gene TRBJ2-4; 9 bases are a match to TRBD2. With V trimmed by 3 bases and J by 9 bases, 18 bases remained unmatched. CDR1 and CDR2 from the germline V gene are LGHDT and YNNKEL (reference sequence). The CDR3 length is 18 residues.

V is TRBV24-1 and J is TRBJ2-3; no definite D call. Germline V CDR1 and CDR2: KGHDR, SFDVKD. The CDR3 length is 14 residues. V shed 4 bases and J shed 2 bases, with 9 bases lying between them. The CDR3: CATSETGLTDTQYF. CDR3 nucleotides: TGTGCCACCAGTGAAACGGGCCTCACAGATACGCAGTATTTT.

This clone was seen once. This chain uses TRBV19 with TRBJ1-2, with TRBD1 identical over 9 bases. The CDR3 consists of 13 residues. V lost 5 bases, J lost 8 bases, and 6 bases stayed unmatched. The V gene's germline CDR1 is LNHDA and CDR2 SQIVND (reference sequence). CDR3 region: CASSPRDREGYTF. CDR3 bases: TGTGCCAGTAGTCCCAGGGACAGGGAAGGCTACACCTTC. The full variable domain, its missing parts supplied by reference TRBV19 and TRBJ1-2, is DGGITQSPKYLFRKEGQNVTLSCEQNLNHDAMYWYRQDPGQGLRLIYYSQIVNDFQKGDIAEGYSVSREKKESFPLTVTSAQKNPTAFYLCASSPRDREGYTFGSGTRLTVV.

This clone has only one observation. The chain recombines TRBV5-1 with TRBJ1-1, with 10 bases fitting TRBD1. The CDR3 is made up of 16 amino acids. Losses at the gene ends were 4 bases for V and 0 bases for J; bases not matched to a gene: 6. The germline gives CDR1 SGHRS, CDR2 YFSETQ. CDR3 in amino acids: CASSVDRGSLNTEAFF. The DNA of the CDR3 is TGCGCCAGCAGCGTGGACAGGGGGAGCTTGAACACTGAAGCTTTCTTT.

In the case of this clone: An end of the junction differs from the germline gene, which may be a read error. The chain joins TRBV14 to TRBJ1-2, with D possibly TRBD1 on 5 matching bases. This CDR3 is built from 12 residues. Germline V gene sequence: CDR1 SGHDN, CDR2 FVKESK. CDR3 loop: CASSQDPLQRGF. CDR3 DNA sequence: TGTGCCAGCAGCCAAGATCCCTTACAGAGGGGCTTC. Full variable domain (remainder filled in from reference TRBV14 and TRBJ1-2): EAGVTQFPSHSVIEKGQTVTLRCDPISGHDNLYWYRRVMGKEIKFLLHFVKESKQDESGMPNNRFLAERTGGTYSTLKVQPAELEDSGVYFCASSQDPLQRGFGSGTRLTVV.

The chain recombines TRBV7-2 with TRBJ1-6, with D perhaps matching TRBD1 (5 bases). The CDR3 is 15 residues long. In germline, CDR1 is SGHTA, CDR2 FQGNSA. The V end lost 7 bases, the J end lost 6 bases, and 16 bases lay between the germline ends. The CDR3 DNA follows: TGTGCCAGCACCCCGGGGGGTCCGGGTAATTCACCCCTCCACTTT. This codes for CASTPGGPGNSPLHF.

The V and J genes are TRBV24-1 and TRBJ2-3, with D possibly TRBD2 on 5 matching bases. Germline V gene data show CDR1 as KGHDR and CDR2 as SFDVKD. This CDR3 has 16 residues. Trimming removed 1 base at V and 4 bases at J, with 14 bases between. CDR3 residues: CATSDFRLARADTQYF. CDR3 DNA sequence: TGTGCCACCAGTGATTTCCGGCTAGCTCGGGCAGATACGCAGTATTTT.

The chain couples TRBV7-2 to TRBJ1-1; maybe TRBD1 (6 bases). The germline V gene encodes CDR1 SGHTA and CDR2 FQGNSA. The CDR3 has 14 amino acids. The V end lost 1 base, the J end lost 8 bases, and 14 bases lay between the germline ends. Here the CDR3 DNA reads TGTGCCAGCAGCTTAGATGGGGGGGCGAGGGAAGCTTTCTTT. The encoded protein is CASSLDGGAREAFF.

This chain uses TRBV5-1 with TRBJ2-5; possibly TRBD1 or TRBD2 for D (5 bases each). The CDR3 is 16 amino acids. The germline V and J ends were trimmed by 6 bases and 3 bases, with 21 bases remaining between them. The germline V gene encodes CDR1 SGHRS and CDR2 YFSETQ. CDR3 sequence: CASTSGPLGLKETQYF. CDR3 coding DNA: TGCGCCAGCACCTCGGGGCCTCTCGGCCTCAAAGAGACCCAGTACTTC.

Comment on this clone: In the same sample, other DNA sequences code for this CDR3. The chain uses TRBV6-5 and TRBJ1-2, with TRBD1 as a possible D gene (5 bases). CDR1 is MNHEY, CDR2 SVGAGI, per germline. The CDR3 loop spans 14 amino acids. V shed 2 bases and J shed 2 bases, with 9 bases lying between them. Here the CDR3 DNA reads TGTGCCAGCAGTTACAGCTCAGGGAACTATGGCTACACCTTC. Amino acid sequence: CASSYSSGNYGYTF.